The 16 T cell receptor beta chains below were found in one sample sequenced in a study of T cell repertoires in cytomegalovirus infection (dated by TCRdb to the late 2010s). Antigens of these TCRs are unknown. Sequencer: Illumina HiSeq 1500. TCRdb's own reprocessing of the public reads used fastp at Q25 and MiXCR and kept productive beta chains. CDR3 protein sequences are deduplicated, and each keeps its most common genes and DNA. The sample has some 500,000 distinct CDR3 sequences on record, around 35% of them singletons. The leading ten clones occupy 15% to 20% of the sample. This specimen's treatment or condition label, per the study, means: in vitro stimulation with specific CMV peptide epitopes to enrich CMV-specific T cells. Sequencing used cultured PBMCs, obtained from culture after CMV antigen stimulation. Every receptor here comes from a human donor in good health (CMV status not recorded). Some clones in this sample may be carry-over from other donors' samples.

This clonotype appeared a few times. The chain combines TRBV7-2 with TRBJ1-5, with 11 positions matching TRBD1. The CDR3 contains 15 residues. Germline V CDR1 and CDR2: SGHTA, FQGNSA. V was pared by 6 bases and J by 6 bases, with 7 bases of the junction left unmatched. The CDR3 DNA follows: TGTGCCAGCAGTTGGGACAGGGGGATTACTCAGCCCCAGCATTTT. This gives the protein CASSWDRGITQPQHF.

This clonotype has ten or more counts. The chain combines TRBV7-2 with TRBJ1-2, with D possibly being TRBD1 (5 bases). The ends were cut back, 5 bases at V and 2 bases at J, with 18 bases in the middle. Germline values: CDR1 SGHTA, CDR2 FQGNSA. This CDR3 is 16 amino acids long. Written as DNA, the CDR3 is TGTGCCAGCAGCCCTACGGGACCCTCGGGGAACTATGGCTACACCTTC. Protein: CASSPTGPSGNYGYTF.

This sequence joins TRBV19 and TRBJ2-3, with D possibly matching TRBD2 (5 bases). This CDR3 contains 16 residues. The V and J ends lost 3 bases and 4 bases respectively, with 17 bases between them. The germline V gene encodes CDR1 LNHDA and CDR2 SQIVND (reference sequence). For the CDR3, the DNA is TGTGCCAGTAGTATGGGGTCTAGCCTGACTTCAGATACGCAGTATTTT. It yields the protein CASSMGSSLTSDTQYF.

This chain links TRBV7-6 with TRBJ2-3; no definite D call. Germline-derived CDR1 and CDR2 are SGHVS and FNYEAQ. V was shortened by 0 bases and J by 11 bases, with 12 bases between the two germline ends. This CDR3 is built from 13 residues. The CDR3 nucleotides read TGTGCCAGCAGCTTAGCGTGGTTAGGCGAGCAGTATTTT. Amino acids: CASSLAWLGEQYF.

This clonotype has just a few counts. The rearrangement uses TRBV7-2 and TRBJ2-1; the D gene could be TRBD1 or TRBD2 (5 bases each). This CDR3 comprises 13 residues. The V gene's germline CDR1 is SGHTA and CDR2 FQGNSA. V gave up 8 bases and J gave up 8 bases, with 16 bases separating them. In DNA form, the CDR3 reads TGTGCCAGCCAAAGGGGCGGACTCGATGAGCAGTTCTTC. Its protein product is CASQRGGLDEQFF.

Only a few counts were recorded for this clonotype. J is TRBJ2-7 and V is TRBV25-1, with D hard to call. The CDR3 has 11 residues. Trimming cost V 3 bases and J 9 bases, with 9 bases left between them. CDR1 and CDR2 (germline): MGHDK, SYGVNS. CDR3 nucleotide sequence: TGTGCCAGCAGTGACCTCCTGTCGCAGTACTTC. This gives the protein CASSDLLSQYF.

The chain employs TRBV7-8 and TRBJ1-5; D might be TRBD1 (6 bases). Trimming cost V 0 bases and J 9 bases, with 9 bases left between them. In germline, CDR1 is SGHVS, CDR2 FQNEAQ. There are 13 residues in the CDR3. The DNA of the CDR3 is TGTGCCAGCAGCTTAGCCGGGGGGCGGCCCCAGCATTTT. Translating gives CASSLAGGRPQHF.

The chain has TRBV7-9 and TRBJ2-1; D perhaps matches TRBD2 (6 bases). The CDR3 totals 15 residues. Trimming cost V 3 bases and J 0 bases, with 9 bases left between them. CDR1 and CDR2 from the germline V gene are SEHNR and FQNEAQ (reference sequence). The CDR3 sequence: CASSFPGSSYNEQFF. CDR3 nucleotides: TGTGCCAGCAGCTTCCCCGGGAGCTCCTACAATGAGCAGTTCTTC.

The J gene is TRBJ2-2, the V gene TRBV4-3; D possibly corresponds to TRBD1 (6 bases). With 0 bases removed from V and 2 bases from J, the gap between germline ends came to 10 bases. Looked up from germline, CDR1 is LGHNA and CDR2 is YSLEER. The CDR3 has 16 residues. CDR3 sequence (DNA): TGCGCCAGCAGCCAAGAGTGGGGGCGCAACACCGGGGAGCTGTTTTTT. This encodes CASSQEWGRNTGELFF.

The table lists this clonotype with many counts. The rearrangement joins TRBV11-2 to TRBJ2-1; TRBD2 agrees at 7 bases. Germline CDR1 and CDR2: SGHAT and FQNNGV. The J segment lost 2 bases and the V segment lost 6 bases, leaving 10 bases of the junction unmatched. This CDR3 is 16 amino acids long. The CDR3 coding sequence is TGTGCCAGCAGTCAAGGCCAGCGGGGCCCCTACAATGAGCAGTTCTTC. Encoded protein: CASSQGQRGPYNEQFF.

This chain links TRBV11-2 with TRBJ2-3; 8 bases are shared with TRBD2. The junction had 9 bases not matched to a gene; V was cut back by 0 bases and J by 4 bases. The germline V gene has CDR1 SGHAT and CDR2 FQNNGV. This CDR3 is built from 17 residues. Written as DNA, the CDR3 is TGTGCCAGCAGCTTAGATCTTAGGTGGCGGGGGGCAGATACGCAGTATTTT. As protein: CASSLDLRWRGADTQYF. Full variable domain (remainder filled in from reference TRBV11-2 and TRBJ2-3): EAGVAQSPRYKIIEKRQSVAFWCNPISGHATLYWYQQILGQGPKLLIQFQNNGVVDDSQLPKDRFSAERLKGVDSTLKIQPAKLEDSAVYLCASSLDLRWRGADTQYFGPGTRLTVL.

The chain joins TRBV29-1 to TRBJ1-2, with a possible D match to TRBD1 (6 bases). V was shortened by 7 bases and J by 0 bases, with 9 bases between the two germline ends. Germline V gene lookup returns CDR1 SQVTM and CDR2 ANQGSEA. The CDR3 contains 12 residues. This CDR3 reads CSARDTNYGYTF. The CDR3 DNA reads TGCAGCGCCCGGGACACTAACTATGGCTACACCTTC.

J is TRBJ1-2 and V is TRBV18, with a tentative D call TRBD1 (6 bases). Trimming pared 0 bases from V and 5 bases from J, leaving 13 bases between. The CDR3 is made up of 15 amino acids. Germline CDR1 is KGHSH and CDR2 is LQKENI. As DNA, the CDR3 is TGTGCCAGCTCACCACCGGGGGGCGCAGAATATGGCTACACCTTC. It codes for CASSPPGGAEYGYTF.

V and J are TRBV6-1 and TRBJ2-1, with D uncertain. Between the trimmed V and J ends, which lost 8 bases and 5 bases, there was a span of 13 bases. CDR3 size: 13 residues. From germline, CDR1 is MNHNS and CDR2 SASEGT. CDR3 coding DNA: TGTGCCAGCTATGCCGTCACTAACAATGAGCAGTTCTTC. Protein: CASYAVTNNEQFF.

The chain carries TRBV6-2 or TRBV6-3 and TRBJ2-1; D may be TRBD1 (6 bases). The CDR3 has 13 amino acids. Trimming pared 8 bases from V and 5 bases from J, leaving 13 bases between. Looked up from germline, CDR1 is MNHEY and CDR2 is SVGEGT. The CDR3 spells CASCGQFDNEQFF. In DNA, the CDR3 is TGTGCCAGCTGCGGACAGTTTGACAATGAGCAGTTCTTC.

This clonotype was counted between two and nine times. The CDR3 region has the DNA TGTGCCAGCAGTGACTCGATGGGAACAGATACGCAGTATTTT. It specifies CASSDSMGTDTQYF. The gene calls are TRBV6-4 and TRBJ2-3, with D uncertain. The CDR3 is 14 amino acids. CDR1 MRHNA and CDR2 SNTAGT come from the germline V gene. V was cut by 0 bases and J by 3 bases, with 7 bases left in between.